Shown below are 4 T cell receptor beta chains from a single sample sequenced in a study of CD8+CD57+ T cells in acquired aplastic anemia. According to the study, genomic DNA was the template for TCR beta VDJ and CDR3 profiling. A single record per CDR3 protein comes from TCRdb applying MiXCR to the reads. This table has hundreds of thousands of distinct CDR3 sequences, 55% to 60% appearing once. Specimen: sorted CD4+, CD8+, or CD8+CD57+ T cells (not recorded which) from PBMCs. The receptors shown here come from a human donor with severe aplastic anemia or a healthy control (not recorded which).

This clonotype was recorded once. The rearrangement uses TRBV19 and TRBJ1-6, with D unresolved. In germline, CDR1 is LNHDA, CDR2 SQIVND (reference sequence). V dropped 3 bases and J dropped 10 bases, with 13 bases sitting between them. The CDR3 runs 14 residues. The CDR3 nucleotides read TGTGCCAGTAGTATCGGTTCAGCACACTCACCCCTCCACTTT. This codes for CASSIGSAHSPLHF. The complete variable domain, with remaining parts taken from reference TRBV19 and TRBJ1-6, reads DGGITQSPKYLFRKEGQNVTLSCEQNLNHDAMYWYRQDPGQGLRLIYYSQIVNDFQKGDIAEGYSVSREKKESFPLTVTSAQKNPTAFYLCASSIGSAHSPLHFGNGTRLTVT.

This clonotype was recorded many times. V is TRBV7-3 and J is TRBJ2-6, with no clear D. Trimming removed 5 bases at V and 0 bases at J, with 11 bases between. The CDR3 spans 16 residues. CDR1 is SGHTA and CDR2 is FQGTGA in the germline V gene. DNA for the CDR3: TGTGCCAGCAGCACCCAACCAGCCTCTGGGGCCAACGTCCTGACTTTC. Translation: CASSTQPASGANVLTF.

This clonotype appeared many times. The J gene is TRBJ1-5, the V gene TRBV9, with D unclear. Trimming took off 0 bases at V and 2 bases at J, with 6 bases between the two ends. Germline V gene sequence: CDR1 SGDLS, CDR2 YYNGEE. This CDR3 has 14 residues. The CDR3 loop reads CASSVGSGNQPQHF. DNA for the CDR3: TGTGCCAGCAGCGTAGGATCGGGCAATCAGCCCCAGCATTTT.

Regarding this clonotype: The CDR3 does not close with the conserved phenylalanine or tryptophan, likely indicating a read error. This chain links TRBV7-6 with TRBJ1-5; perhaps TRBD1 as D (6 bases). CDR1 and CDR2 from the germline V gene are SGHVS and FNYEAQ. Trimming removed 5 bases from V and 0 bases from J, with 8 bases in between. There are 14 residues in the CDR3. This CDR3 reads CASSQGYSNQPQHL. Here the CDR3 DNA reads TGTGCCAGCAGCCAGGGGTATAGCAATCAGCCCCAGCATCTT.